A selection of T cell receptor beta chains follows, all from one sample in a study of CD8 T cells in Susac syndrome. TCRdb processed the immunoSEQ multiplex PCR reads anew with MiXCR; each CDR3 protein has one entry. The sample gives about 300,000 distinct CDR3 sequences, approximately 85% of which show up once; 0.2% to 0.25% is in the top ten. The sequencing input was CD8+ T cells from PBMCs. These receptors all stem from a human donor with multiple sclerosis. Each CDR3 is given with its conserved first and last residue. D genes are given only for firm matches. Size is stated for part of the rows, as once, few or many counts, or as a class when the clone is expanded.

TGTGCCACCAGCGGGGAAAACACCGGGGAGCTGTTTTTT CATSGENTGELFF TRBV15 . . TRBJ2-2
TGTGCCAGCAGCCAAGAAACAGGGGCGGGAAACACTGAAGCTTTCTTT CASSQETGAGNTEAFF TRBV11-2 . TRBD1 TRBJ1-1
TGTGCCTGGACCCTAGGAGGAGGCACTGAAGCTTTCTTT CAWTLGGGTEAFF TRBV30 . . TRBJ1-1
TGCAGTGCTAGAGGATTGCTTGGGACTGCGATCCTGTACTTC CSARGLLGTAILYF TRBV20-1 . . TRBJ2-7
TGTGCCTGGGGGACAGGGCGAGGCACTGAAGCTTTCTTT CAWGTGRGTEAFF TRBV30 . TRBD1 TRBJ1-1
TGTGCCAGCAGTGGGGAGGAGATCCTTAACTATGGCTACACCTTC CASSGEEILNYGYTF TRBV2 . . TRBJ1-2
TGTGCCAGCAGTTTACGCGGGACTTCCTACGAGCAGTACTTC CASSLRGTSYEQYF TRBV12-3/TRBV12-4 . . TRBJ2-7
TGTGCCAGCAGCTCGCCGAGCAACGGCTCCTACGAGCAGTACTTC CASSSPSNGSYEQYF TRBV5-4 few . TRBJ2-7
TGTGCCAGCAGGGTAGGGGACAGGGCCTACAATGAGCAGTTCTTC CASRVGDRAYNEQFF TRBV2 . TRBD1 TRBJ2-1
TGCAGTGCTCGCATCGGTGGCTACGAGCAGTACTTC CSARIGGYEQYF TRBV20-1 . . TRBJ2-7
TGTGCCAGCAGTTTATCCGGAGGGGGAGAGCAGTTCTTC CASSLSGGGEQFF TRBV27 . . TRBJ2-1
TGCGCCAGCAGTGAGTCTACAGCGGGGGGTTACAATGAGCAGTTCTTC CASSESTAGGYNEQFF TRBV10-2 few TRBD2 TRBJ2-1
TGCGCCAGCAGTGGGTTATCAAAGGACCCAGGGAGCTCCTACAATGAGCAGTTCTTC CASSGLSKDPGSSYNEQFF TRBV10-2 few . TRBJ2-1
TGCGCCAGCAGCCAGGATACAGGGTTAAAGGACAGCGGATTATACGAGCAGTACTTC CASSQDTGLKDSGLYEQYF TRBV4-3 . . TRBJ2-7
TGTGCCGCGCAGGCGAACACTGAAGCTTTCTTT CAAQANTEAFF TRBV28 . . TRBJ1-1
TGTGCCAGCAGTTTGTTCCAGTACACCGGGGAGCTGTTTTTT CASSLFQYTGELFF TRBV27 . . TRBJ2-2
TGTGCCAGCGCCCCGGGACTAGCGGGGGGGTTTGGGGAGTTCTTC CASAPGLAGGFGEFF TRBV27 once TRBD2 TRBJ2-1
TGTGCCAGCAGTCAAACGTCGGCTGAAGCTTTCTTT CASSQTSAEAFF TRBV28 . . TRBJ1-1
TGTGCCAGCAGTTACGCGGACAGGGGACCCTACGAGCAGTACTTC CASSYADRGPYEQYF TRBV6-2/TRBV6-3 few TRBD1 TRBJ2-7
TGTGCCAGCAGTGAGGAGGCGGGACGGCCGAATTCCTACGAGCAGTACTTC CASSEEAGRPNSYEQYF TRBV25-1 . . TRBJ2-7
TGTGCCAGCAGTTACCGGGAAGCGGGAGGAAACTACAATGAGCAGTTCTTC CASSYREAGGNYNEQFF TRBV6-5 . TRBD2 TRBJ2-1
TGTGCCAGCAGCTTGGTCCAGGGAGGAAACACCATATATTTT CASSLVQGGNTIYF TRBV5-6 . . TRBJ1-3
TGTGCCAGCAGTGGACCGATATTACAAGAGACCCAGTACTTC CASSGPILQETQYF TRBV2 . . TRBJ2-5
TGTGCCTGGAGTCGGGGCCACAATCAGCCCCAGCATTTT CAWSRGHNQPQHF TRBV30 . . TRBJ1-5
TGCGCCAGCAGCTTTGGGGAGGGGTATAGCTACACCTTC CASSFGEGYSYTF TRBV5-4 once . TRBJ1-2
TGCAGTGCTAGGACGGCTGTACTATCCAAAAACATTCAGTACTTC CSARTAVLSKNIQYF TRBV20-1 once . TRBJ2-4
TGTGCCAGCAGCCGAGACAGGGAGTACCAGCCCCAGCATTTT CASSRDREYQPQHF TRBV28 . TRBD1 TRBJ1-5
TGTGCCACCAGTGCCGCTAGCAGCTCCTACAATGAGCAGTTCTTC CATSAASSSYNEQFF TRBV24-1 . . TRBJ2-1
TGTGCCAGCAGTTACTCGACTAGCGGGGGCTACAATGAGCAGTTCTTC CASSYSTSGGYNEQFF TRBV6-2/TRBV6-3 . TRBD2 TRBJ2-1
TGTGCCAGTAGGCTAGGGGGCGGAACTGAAGCTTTCTTT CASRLGGGTEAFF TRBV19 few TRBD1 TRBJ1-1
TGCAGTGCTAGAGAGCGTCTAGGAGCCTACAATGAGCAGTTCTTC CSARERLGAYNEQFF TRBV20-1 . . TRBJ2-1
TGCAGCGTTCCGTTGTCCGCTAGCGCCCATTCCTACAATGAGCAGTTCTTC CSVPLSASAHSYNEQFF TRBV29-1 . . TRBJ2-1
TGTGCCAGCAGAACTTCCCGGACGGCGCTATACGAGCAGTACTTC CASRTSRTALYEQYF TRBV27 . . TRBJ2-7
TGTGCCACCAGATTCAGGGCGACAGTAACTAATGAAAAACTGTTTTTT CATRFRATVTNEKLFF TRBV24-1 . . TRBJ1-4
TGTGCCAGTAGTATTCCCCGGGACAGAGGTCAGCCCCAGCATTTT CASSIPRDRGQPQHF TRBV19 . TRBD1 TRBJ1-5
TGTGCCAGTGGCCTAGTGACCGGGGAGCTGTTTTTT CASGLVTGELFF TRBV19 once . TRBJ2-2
TGTGCCAGCAGTTACTCGATACCTCATTTGGTGGGCTATGAGCAGTTCTTC CASSYSIPHLVGYEQFF TRBV6-5 . . TRBJ2-1
TGTGCCAGCAGTCCCATCCCCCCTGCGGCTCCAGCAGATACGCAGTATTTT CASSPIPPAAPADTQYF TRBV6-2/TRBV6-3 . . TRBJ2-3
TGTGCCAGCAACCTGAGACGGTCGAACACTGAAGCTTTCTTT CASNLRRSNTEAFF TRBV21-1 . . TRBJ1-1
TGTGCCAGCAGCTTAGGTTCGGGGGACCAAGTTTCCTACGAGCAGTACTTC CASSLGSGDQVSYEQYF TRBV7-6 . . TRBJ2-7
TGCGCCAGCAGCCAAGACCCGGACAGGGACACCGGGGAGCTGTTTTTT CASSQDPDRDTGELFF TRBV4-3 . TRBD1 TRBJ2-2
TGTGCCAGCAGCCCCGGGACACCAGAAGAGACCCAGTACTTC CASSPGTPEETQYF TRBV5-6 once . TRBJ2-5
TGCGCCAGCTCACCAGCGGGAGGGCTTGGGGCCAACGTCCTGACTTTC CASSPAGGLGANVLTF TRBV4-3 . TRBD2 TRBJ2-6
TGTGCCAGTAGTAGGACAGGGACGGAGACCCAGTACTTC CASSRTGTETQYF TRBV19 . TRBD1 TRBJ2-5
TGTGCCAGCAGCTCTGGGTTAGCGGGAGATAATGAGCAGTTCTTC CASSSGLAGDNEQFF TRBV12-3/TRBV12-4 few TRBD2 TRBJ2-1
TGTGCCAGCAGCTGGACCTGGAACGGGAACACCATATATTTT CASSWTWNGNTIYF TRBV6-2/TRBV6-3 . . TRBJ1-3
TGTGCCAGCAGCTTAGTAGCGTGGACAGGGGGAGACGCCTATGGCTACACCTTC CASSLVAWTGGDAYGYTF TRBV7-2 . TRBD1 TRBJ1-2
TGTGCCAGCAGACCTTGGGGAGCGGGAGCAGCAGATACGCAGTATTTT CASRPWGAGAADTQYF TRBV19 once TRBD2 TRBJ2-3
TGTGCCAGCAGTAGCGGGGCCGAGTTGAATGAGCAGTTCTTC CASSSGAELNEQFF TRBV6-5 . TRBD2 TRBJ2-1
TGCGCCAGCAGCGGAATGAAGGGTTCAGTCACTGAAGCTTTCTTT CASSGMKGSVTEAFF TRBV5-1 . . TRBJ1-1
TGTGCCAGCAGTTTACAGGGTACCGGGGCCAACGTCCTGACTTTC CASSLQGTGANVLTF TRBV6-1 . . TRBJ2-6
TGTGCCAGTGCCCCTGGAGGCGGCTCCTACGAGCAGTACTTC CASAPGGGSYEQYF TRBV19 . . TRBJ2-7
TGTGCCAGTAGTCCGGGACAGGGCCTCCATACGCAGTATTTT CASSPGQGLHTQYF TRBV19 . TRBD1 TRBJ2-3
TGTGCCAGTAGTAGCAGGGAAAACTACGAGCAGTACTTC CASSSRENYEQYF TRBV19 . . TRBJ2-7
TGCGCCAGCAGCCAAGGATTCACAGGCCCCTATGGCTACACCTTC CASSQGFTGPYGYTF TRBV4-1 few . TRBJ1-2
TGTGCCAGCAGAAAAGCAAGAGCGGGGCTCACAGATACGCAGTATTTT CASRKARAGLTDTQYF TRBV3-1 once TRBD2 TRBJ2-3
TGCGCCAGCAGCCCCAACGGGGGACCTGAAGCTTTCTTT CASSPNGGPEAFF TRBV5-1 . . TRBJ1-1
TGTGCCAGCAGGCGTACGGATAGCACAGATACGCAGTATTTT CASRRTDSTDTQYF TRBV28 . . TRBJ2-3
TGTGCCAGCAGTGTCCCCACCCGTATGCTGGACTCCTCTCCGGGAGATACGCAGTATTTT CASSVPTRMLDSSPGDTQYF TRBV25-1 . . TRBJ2-3